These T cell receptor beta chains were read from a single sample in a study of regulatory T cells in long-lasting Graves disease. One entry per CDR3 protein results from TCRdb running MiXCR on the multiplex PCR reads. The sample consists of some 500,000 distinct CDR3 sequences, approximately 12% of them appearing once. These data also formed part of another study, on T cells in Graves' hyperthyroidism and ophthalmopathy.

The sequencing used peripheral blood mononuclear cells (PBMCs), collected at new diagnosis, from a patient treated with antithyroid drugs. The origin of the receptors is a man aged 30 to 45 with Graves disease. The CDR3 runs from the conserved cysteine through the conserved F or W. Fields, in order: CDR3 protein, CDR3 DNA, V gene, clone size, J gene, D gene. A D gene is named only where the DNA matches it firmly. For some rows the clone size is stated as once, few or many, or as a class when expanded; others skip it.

CDR3: CARTGTAGRNTEAFF; DNA: TGTGCCAGAACCGGGACAGCAGGACGGAACACTGAAGCTTTCTTT; V: TRBV19; size: many; J: TRBJ1-1; D: TRBD1
CDR3: CASSEDRGPDGYTF; DNA: TGTGCCAGCAGCGAAGATAGGGGACCCGATGGCTACACCTTC; V: TRBV9; size: .; J: TRBJ1-2; D: .
CDR3: CASSRTGPNQPQHF; DNA: TGTGCCAGCAGCCGGACAGGGCCAAATCAGCCCCAGCATTTT; V: TRBV5-6; size: few; J: TRBJ1-5; D: TRBD1
CDR3: CASSPTSARYNEQFF; DNA: TGCGCCAGCAGCCCGACTAGCGCGCGTTACAATGAGCAGTTCTTC; V: TRBV4-1; size: .; J: TRBJ2-1; D: TRBD2
CDR3: CASSFYFTYEQYF; DNA: TGTGCCAGCAGTTTTTACTTTACCTACGAGCAGTACTTC; V: TRBV27; size: few; J: TRBJ2-7; D: .
CDR3: CATTKGLTSTDTQYF; DNA: TGTGCCACTACAAAAGGGCTAACAAGCACAGATACGCAGTATTTT; V: TRBV12-3/TRBV12-4; size: many; J: TRBJ2-3; D: .
CDR3: CASSLHPGSHNEQFF; DNA: TGTGCCAGCAGTTTACATCCGGGATCCCACAATGAGCAGTTCTTC; V: TRBV12-3/TRBV12-4; size: .; J: TRBJ2-1; D: .
CDR3: CATSRDAARDGYTF; DNA: TGTGCCACCAGCAGAGATGCGGCTAGAGATGGCTACACCTTC; V: TRBV15; size: many; J: TRBJ1-2; D: .
CDR3: CASSLTSSTDAQYF; DNA: TGTGCCAGCAGTCTGACCTCGAGCACAGATGCGCAGTATTTT; V: TRBV27; size: few; J: TRBJ2-3; D: .
CDR3: CASSLRGAGNEQFF; DNA: TGTGCCAGCAGCTTGCGGGGGGCGGGCAATGAGCAGTTCTTC; V: TRBV11-2; size: many; J: TRBJ2-1; D: TRBD2
CDR3: CASSLEGEKGYNEQFF; DNA: TGCGCCAGCAGCTTGGAGGGGGAGAAAGGCTACAATGAGCAGTTCTTC; V: TRBV5-1; size: many; J: TRBJ2-1; D: .
CDR3: CASSTSSGRRTDTQYF; DNA: TGTGCCAGCAGCACATCTAGCGGGAGGAGGACAGATACGCAGTATTTT; V: TRBV7-9; size: few; J: TRBJ2-3; D: TRBD2
CDR3: CASRGGNAMNTEAFF; DNA: TGTGCCAGCAGAGGGGGGAATGCGATGAACACTGAAGCTTTCTTT; V: TRBV7-9; size: many; J: TRBJ1-1; D: .
CDR3: CASGGSVGAFF; DNA: TGTGCCAGCGGGGGTAGCGTTGGGGCTTTCTTT; V: TRBV6-1; size: many; J: TRBJ1-1; D: .
CDR3: CSATGTSGSGWETQYF; DNA: TGCAGTGCGACCGGGACTAGCGGGAGCGGTTGGGAGACCCAGTACTTC; V: TRBV20-1; size: many; J: TRBJ2-5; D: TRBD2
CDR3: CASRRSIPRSSYNEQFF; DNA: TGTGCCAGCAGGCGGTCAATTCCTCGGAGCTCCTACAATGAGCAGTTCTTC; V: TRBV12-3/TRBV12-4; size: many; J: TRBJ2-1; D: .
CDR3: CASSLEGSGSYEQYF; DNA: TGTGCCAGCAGCTTAGAAGGTAGCGGATCCTACGAGCAGTACTTC; V: TRBV11-1; size: many; J: TRBJ2-7; D: .
CDR3: CASSLAPTGELFF; DNA: TGTGCCAGCAGTTTAGCCCCCACCGGGGAGCTGTTTTTT; V: TRBV12-3/TRBV12-4; size: many; J: TRBJ2-2; D: .
CDR3: CASSGQLLIDYGYTF; DNA: TGTGCCAGCAGTGGGCAGCTCCTTATTGACTATGGCTACACCTTC; V: TRBV2; size: many; J: TRBJ1-2; D: .
CDR3: CARQPRRATEAFF; DNA: TGTGCCAGGCAGCCCAGGAGGGCCACTGAAGCTTTCTTT; V: TRBV28; size: many; J: TRBJ1-1; D: .
CDR3: CASSDPGPVNSPLHF; DNA: TGTGCCAGCAGCGACCCGGGGCCCGTGAATTCACCCCTCCACTTT; V: TRBV6-2/TRBV6-3; size: few; J: TRBJ1-6; D: .
CDR3: CASSPGGAVRGEQYF; DNA: TGTGCCAGCAGTCCCGGCGGGGCGGTCCGGGGCGAGCAGTACTTC; V: TRBV7-2; size: many; J: TRBJ2-7; D: .
CDR3: CAISLSAMETQYF; DNA: TGTGCCATCAGCCTTAGTGCCATGGAGACCCAGTACTTC; V: TRBV10-3; size: many; J: TRBJ2-5; D: .
CDR3: CASSRPIQGSYEQYF; DNA: TGTGCCAGCAGCCGCCCCATTCAGGGATCCTACGAGCAGTACTTC; V: TRBV13; size: many; J: TRBJ2-7; D: .
CDR3: CSASPPGDYGYTF; DNA: TGCAGTGCTAGTCCACCAGGGGACTATGGCTACACCTTC; V: TRBV20-1; size: .; J: TRBJ1-2; D: .
CDR3: CASSLFGGESPEAFF; DNA: TGTGCCAGCAGCCTATTTGGGGGCGAGAGCCCTGAAGCTTTCTTT; V: TRBV7-9; size: many; J: TRBJ1-1; D: .
CDR3: CASSGGQGKYEQYF; DNA: TGTGCCAGCAGCGGGGGACAGGGGAAGTACGAGCAGTACTTC; V: TRBV28; size: .; J: TRBJ2-7; D: TRBD1
CDR3: CAWSPRQLSYEQYF; DNA: TGTGCCTGGAGTCCCCGCCAGCTGAGCTACGAGCAGTACTTC; V: TRBV30; size: .; J: TRBJ2-7; D: .
CDR3: CASSVLGTDTQYF; DNA: TGTGCCAGCAGCGTCCTGGGCACAGATACGCAGTATTTT; V: TRBV5-4; size: many; J: TRBJ2-3; D: .
CDR3: CASSPIPAGAGYEQYF; DNA: TGTGCCAGCAGCCCAATTCCAGCAGGGGCCGGCTACGAGCAGTACTTC; V: TRBV12-3/TRBV12-4; size: many; J: TRBJ2-7; D: .
CDR3: CSASETTYNEQFF; DNA: TGCAGTGCTAGTGAGACAACCTACAATGAGCAGTTCTTC; V: TRBV20-1; size: many; J: TRBJ2-1; D: .
CDR3: CASSLKEGASRNTGELFF; DNA: TGTGCCAGCAGCTTAAAAGAGGGGGCAAGCAGGAACACCGGGGAGCTGTTTTTT; V: TRBV11-1; size: many; J: TRBJ2-2; D: TRBD1
CDR3: CASSIGNGGTYEQYF; DNA: TGTGCCAGTAGTATAGGGAACGGCGGAACCTACGAGCAGTACTTC; V: TRBV19; size: many; J: TRBJ2-7; D: .
CDR3: CASSLARERGGTDTQYF; DNA: TGTGCCAGCAGCTTAGCGCGAGAAAGGGGGGGCACAGATACGCAGTATTTT; V: TRBV7-9; size: many; J: TRBJ2-3; D: .
CDR3: CASRRDGEQYF; DNA: TGTGCCAGCAGACGAGACGGCGAGCAGTACTTC; V: TRBV3-1; size: .; J: TRBJ2-7; D: .
CDR3: CASSLVTGGGEQYF; DNA: TGCGCCAGCAGCTTGGTGACGGGGGGCGGCGAGCAGTACTTC; V: TRBV5-1; size: few; J: TRBJ2-7; D: .
CDR3: CASSVLGNTEAFF; DNA: TGTGCCAGCAGTGTGCTGGGAAACACTGAAGCTTTCTTT; V: TRBV6-1; size: many; J: TRBJ1-1; D: .
CDR3: CSALDGTSGSHEQYF; DNA: TGCAGTGCTCTGGACGGGACTAGCGGGAGCCACGAGCAGTACTTC; V: TRBV20-1; size: few; J: TRBJ2-7; D: TRBD2
CDR3: CSAREIAGGETQYF; DNA: TGCAGTGCTAGAGAGATAGCGGGAGGAGAGACCCAGTACTTC; V: TRBV20-1; size: few; J: TRBJ2-5; D: TRBD2
CDR3: CASSLILAGANVLTF; DNA: TGTGCCAGCAGTTTAATTCTGGCTGGGGCCAACGTCCTGACTTTC; V: TRBV27; size: many; J: TRBJ2-6; D: .
CDR3: CARTSGRAYNEQFF; DNA: TGTGCCAGGACTAGCGGGAGGGCATACAATGAGCAGTTCTTC; V: TRBV2; size: many; J: TRBJ2-1; D: TRBD2
CDR3: CATSTQDSTDTQYF; DNA: TGTGCCACCAGCACTCAGGACAGCACAGATACGCAGTATTTT; V: TRBV15; size: many; J: TRBJ2-3; D: .
CDR3: CASSIRLAGEGAYNEQFF; DNA: TGTGCCAGTAGTATACGACTAGCGGGAGAGGGGGCATACAATGAGCAGTTCTTC; V: TRBV19; size: .; J: TRBJ2-1; D: TRBD2
CDR3: CASSYGGATGGDEKLFF; DNA: TGTGCCAGCAGTTACGGGGGCGCGACAGGGGGCGATGAAAAACTGTTTTTT; V: TRBV6-9; size: many; J: TRBJ1-4; D: TRBD1
CDR3: CSARTGDQPQHF; DNA: TGCAGCGCCCGGACAGGGGATCAGCCCCAGCATTTT; V: TRBV29-1; size: many; J: TRBJ1-5; D: TRBD1
CDR3: CASSLIGTGSRDTQYF; DNA: TGTGCCAGCAGTTTAATTGGGACAGGGTCGAGAGATACGCAGTATTTT; V: TRBV27; size: many; J: TRBJ2-3; D: TRBD1
CDR3: CASSGYGAGANVLTF; DNA: TGCGCCAGCAGCGGCTATGGGGCCGGGGCCAACGTCCTGACTTTC; V: TRBV5-1; size: many; J: TRBJ2-6; D: .
CDR3: CASSPQGLAGDWTLLNFREQYF; DNA: TGTGCCAGCAGTCCACAGGGACTAGCGGGCGATTGGACCCTCCTCAATTTTCGGGAGCAGTACTTC; V: TRBV27; size: few; J: TRBJ2-7; D: TRBD2
CDR3: CASSYTSGRAGTQYF; DNA: TGTGCCAGCAGCTATACTAGCGGGAGGGCCGGTACGCAGTATTTT; V: TRBV3-1; size: many; J: TRBJ2-3; D: TRBD2
CDR3: CATSRDRVEQFF; DNA: TGTGCCACCAGCAGAGACAGGGTTGAGCAGTTCTTC; V: TRBV15; size: many; J: TRBJ2-1; D: .
CDR3: CASNMGARNEKLFF; DNA: TGTGCCAGCAACATGGGGGCCCGAAATGAAAAACTGTTTTTT; V: TRBV6-1; size: .; J: TRBJ1-4; D: .
CDR3: CASSSVTGGREETQYF; DNA: TGTGCCAGCAGCTCCGTGACAGGGGGCCGGGAAGAGACCCAGTACTTC; V: TRBV11-1; size: many; J: TRBJ2-5; D: TRBD1
CDR3: CASSSRQGLNTEAFF; DNA: TGTGCCAGCAGCAGCCGACAGGGCTTGAACACTGAAGCTTTCTTT; V: TRBV2; size: few; J: TRBJ1-1; D: TRBD1